These 30 T cell receptor beta chains were sequenced from one sample in a study of PD-1 and CTLA-4 blockade in melanoma. Generated by immunoSEQ multiplex PCR, the TCRdb table keeps only in-frame clones and is missing some. This sample has under 20,000 clones, with about 70% found just once. Source: CD8+ T cells from peripheral blood, taken from a patient given anti-PD-1 treatment. Receptors originate from a human donor with melanoma.

This clone was observed a handful of times. The chain is built from TRBV3-1 (or the pseudogene TRBV3-2) and TRBJ2-1; D remains ambiguous. Trimming removed 0 bases at V and 2 bases at J, with 5 bases between. Germline V CDR1 and CDR2: LGHDT, YNNKEL (reference sequence). This CDR3 region has 14 residues. CDR3 nucleotides: TGTGCCAGCAGCCAAGACACTGCCTACAATGAGCAGTTCTTC. This sequence encodes CASSQDTAYNEQFF.

This clone was detected once. The chain links TRBV7-8 to TRBJ2-1; TRBD1 matches 7 bases. Germline V lookup: CDR1 SGHVS, CDR2 FQNEAQ. V gave up 1 base and J gave up 6 bases; unmatched junction bases: 12. The CDR3 length is 17 residues. The chain's CDR3 is CASSLGTGRNPGNEQFF. The CDR3 DNA sequence: TGTGCCAGCAGCTTAGGGACAGGACGAAACCCGGGCAATGAGCAGTTCTTC.

J is TRBJ2-1 and V is TRBV10-3; 8 positions match TRBD2. The germline V gene encodes CDR1 ENHRY and CDR2 SYGVKD. V shed 10 bases and J 3 bases; nucleotides not matched to a gene: 17. CDR3 length equals 17 residues. This chain's CDR3 is CATGGLAGQRHYNEQFF. As DNA, the CDR3 is TGTGCCACCGGGGGGCTAGCGGGTCAAAGACACTACAATGAGCAGTTCTTC.

V is TRBV6-5 and J is TRBJ2-1; TRBD2 matches at 9 bases. The ends lost 0 bases at V and 7 bases at J; junction bases unmatched: 7. Looked up from germline, CDR1 is MNHEY and CDR2 is SVGAGI. The CDR3 totals 16 residues. DNA of the CDR3: TGTGCCAGCAGTTACTCCGGCGGGGGGGCCGGTAATGAGCAGTTCTTC. Translating gives CASSYSGGGAGNEQFF.

This clone occurred once. The chain is built from TRBV15 and TRBJ2-1; D is perhaps TRBD2 (6 bases). The CDR3 totals 15 residues. The V end was cut by 1 base, the J end by 7 bases, with 14 bases between. The germline gives CDR1 LNHNV, CDR2 YYDKDF (reference sequence). CDR3 residues: CATSRGWEERNEQFF. In DNA form, the CDR3 reads TGTGCCACCAGCAGAGGATGGGAGGAGAGGAATGAGCAGTTCTTC.

This chain joins TRBV7-9 and TRBJ2-7; the match to TRBD1 covers 7 bases. J gave up 0 bases and V 4 bases, and 3 bases lay outside the gene matches. Germline CDR1 is SEHNR and CDR2 is FQNEAQ (reference sequence). CDR3 size: 14 residues. CDR3 in DNA: TGTGCCAGCAGCTCCGACAGGGTCTCCTACGAGCAGTACTTC. Its protein product is CASSSDRVSYEQYF.

By share, this clone ranks as medium-sized. The chain recombines TRBV5-6 with TRBJ1-2; possible D gene TRBD1, 6 bases. The CDR3 is 15 residues long. Germline CDR1 is SGHDT and CDR2 is YYEEEE. V was clipped by 2 bases and J by 8 bases, with 19 bases between them. CDR3 sequence (DNA): TGTGCCAGCAGCTTAGCCGGGACACCTAAACGGGGCTACACCTTC. Protein: CASSLAGTPKRGYTF.

V gene TRBV10-3 combines with J gene TRBJ2-1; tentatively, D is TRBD2 (5 bases). The CDR3 is 14 residues long. CDR1 is ENHRY, CDR2 SYGVKD, per germline. V was clipped by 8 bases and J by 6 bases, with 17 bases between them. Here the CDR3 DNA reads TGTGCCATCCGTAGAGAGGGAGACTTCAATGAGCAGTTCTTC. The encoded protein is CAIRREGDFNEQFF.

This sequence joins TRBV7-9 and TRBJ2-1; D is undetermined. Germline V lookup: CDR1 SEHNR, CDR2 FQNEAQ (reference sequence). Trimming removed 2 bases from V and 1 base from J, with 9 bases in between. This CDR3 comprises 15 residues. The CDR3 here is CASSLPSLSYNEQFF. DNA for the CDR3: TGTGCCAGCAGCTTACCCAGCTTATCCTACAATGAGCAGTTCTTC.

This sequence joins TRBV4-1 and TRBJ1-1; possible D gene TRBD1, 6 bases. The germline V gene has CDR1 MGHRA and CDR2 YSYEKL. V was shortened by 0 bases and J by 4 bases, with 12 bases between the two germline ends. The CDR3 runs to 15 residues. This chain's CDR3 is CASSQDTGWATEAFF. Here the CDR3 DNA reads TGCGCCAGCAGCCAAGATACAGGGTGGGCCACTGAAGCTTTCTTT.

The J gene is TRBJ1-1, the V gene TRBV6-2 or TRBV6-3; D not resolved. V lost 3 bases and J lost 3, with 11 bases in between. CDR3 length: 14 residues. Germline V gene lookup returns CDR1 MNHEY and CDR2 SVGEGT. The CDR3 protein is CASSYGYGDTEAFF. CDR3 nucleotide sequence: TGTGCCAGCAGTTATGGGTACGGGGACACTGAAGCTTTCTTT.

The table lists this clone with a count of one. The genes are TRBV6-5 and TRBJ1-4; D possibly corresponds to TRBD1 (6 bases). Trimming stripped 5 bases from V and 6 bases from J, with 10 bases between. The germline V gene has CDR1 MNHEY and CDR2 SVGAGI. This CDR3 contains 13 residues. The CDR3 region is CASSRTVDEKLFF. The DNA of the CDR3 is TGTGCCAGCAGTAGGACAGTAGATGAAAAACTGTTTTTT.

This chain connects TRBV27 to TRBJ1-1; no firm D call. The CDR3 has 13 amino acids. The V and J ends lost 3 bases and 1 base respectively, with 6 bases between them. Germline V gene sequence: CDR1 MNHEY, CDR2 SMNVEV (reference sequence). The CDR3 here is CASSLWGNTEAFF. The CDR3 nucleotides read TGTGCCAGCAGTTTGTGGGGGAACACTGAAGCTTTCTTT.

V and J are TRBV9 and TRBJ1-5, with unresolved D. In germline, CDR1 is SGDLS, CDR2 YYNGEE. V gave up 0 bases and J gave up 1 base, with 5 bases separating them. The CDR3 is 14 amino acids. The CDR3 loop is CASSVAGSNQPQHF. The CDR3 coding sequence is TGTGCCAGCAGCGTAGCGGGAAGCAATCAGCCCCAGCATTTT.

CDR3 in DNA: TGTGCCACCAGCGCCCGGACAGGGGGGTACAGCAATCAGCCCCAGCATTTT. This sequence encodes CATSARTGGYSNQPQHF. The rearrangement uses TRBV15 and TRBJ1-5; 10 bases match TRBD1. V trimming: 5 bases; J trimming: 1 base; junction bases outside the gene matches: 8. The CDR3 loop spans 17 amino acids. Germline V gives CDR1 LNHNV, CDR2 YYDKDF (reference sequence).

The chain joins TRBV29-1 to TRBJ1-1, with D tentatively TRBD1 (6 bases). The germline V gene has CDR1 SQVTM and CDR2 ANQGSEA. The CDR3 is 19 residues long. With 7 bases removed from V and 10 bases from J, the gap between germline ends came to 40 bases. The CDR3 nucleotides are TGCAGCGCCGAGGGGGATTCAGGGTTACCAACACTGGGCCACGCCGGAGCTTTCTTT. It is translated as CSAEGDSGLPTLGHAGAFF.

This sequence joins TRBV5-1 and TRBJ2-1; D may be TRBD1 or TRBD2 (6 bases each). CDR1 and CDR2 (germline): SGHRS, YFSETQ. Trimming stripped 3 bases from V and 5 bases from J, with 15 bases between. This CDR3 is 15 amino acids long. The CDR3 loop reads CASSSGVQGDNEQFF. The DNA of the CDR3 is TGCGCCAGCAGCTCGGGGGTACAGGGCGACAATGAGCAGTTCTTC.

This clone has only a few counts. The chain couples TRBV5-4 to TRBJ2-3; no reliable D call. The V gene lost 10 bases and the J gene lost 5 bases, with 8 bases spanning the gap. Germline V gives CDR1 SGHNT, CDR2 YYREEE (reference sequence). CDR3 length: 10 amino acids. CDR3 DNA sequence: TGTGCCCCCGGAAGAGATACGCAGTATTTT. The encoded protein is CAPGRDTQYF.

Points on this clone: One end of the junction fails to match germline, which may point to a read error. The rearrangement uses TRBV7-7 and TRBJ2-7; TRBD1 is a possible D gene (6 bases). The CDR3 runs 18 residues. Germline V CDR1 and CDR2: SSHAT, FNYEAQ (reference sequence). CDR3 protein: CASSHTSVLRDISYEQYF. CDR3 sequence (DNA): TGTGCTAGCAGCCATACTTCCGTTCTACGGGACATATCCTACGAGCAGTACTTC.

The V and J genes are TRBV2 and TRBJ2-3, with 9 positions matching TRBD2. Germline CDR1 is SNHLY and CDR2 is FYNNEI. The J segment lost 3 bases and the V segment lost 3 bases, leaving 4 bases of the junction unmatched. The CDR3 extends over 15 amino acids. The CDR3 DNA is TGTGCCAGCAGTGAGCGGGGGGGCTTGACAGATACGCAGTATTTT. It is translated as CASSERGGLTDTQYF.

V gene TRBV27 combines with J gene TRBJ1-5; D is undetermined. Germline CDR1 and CDR2: MNHEY and SMNVEV (reference sequence). The CDR3 covers 13 residues. V was clipped by 2 bases and J by 6 bases, with 8 bases between them. Here the CDR3 DNA reads TGTGCCAGCAGTTTAGGTCGGGCTCAGCCCCAGCATTTT. Amino acids: CASSLGRAQPQHF.

This clone has only a few counts. The rearrangement links TRBV5-4 to TRBJ1-2; TRBD1 might be the D (6 bases). V was pared by 6 bases and J by 4 bases, with 16 bases between. Germline V gene data show CDR1 as SGHNT and CDR2 as YYREEE (reference sequence). This CDR3 comprises 14 residues. CDR3 bases: TGTGCCAGCAACATACAGGGAGGGGGCTATGGCTACACCTTC. Translated: CASNIQGGGYGYTF.

This chain connects TRBV30 to TRBJ2-4; D may correspond to TRBD1 or TRBD2 (6 bases each). CDR1 GTSNPN and CDR2 SVGIG come from the germline V gene (reference sequence). The CDR3 has 17 residues. Trimming cost V 1 base and J 0 bases, with 16 bases left between them. The chain's CDR3 is CAWSEGGYFIAKNIQYF. CDR3 DNA: TGTGCCTGGAGTGAGGGGGGCTACTTCATAGCCAAAAACATTCAGTACTTC.

This clone turned up a few times. The rearrangement uses TRBV7-9 and TRBJ2-7; no definite D call. The germline V gene encodes CDR1 SEHNR and CDR2 FQNEAQ (reference sequence). The CDR3 spans 15 residues. V lost 6 bases and J lost 2, with 17 bases in between. In nucleotides, the CDR3 is TGTGCCAGCAGTCCCCAACAGATCTCGCCCTACGAGCAGTACTTC. It codes for CASSPQQISPYEQYF.

V and J are TRBV5-1 and TRBJ1-1; TRBD1 is a possible D gene (6 bases). Germline CDR1 and CDR2: SGHRS and YFSETQ. Trimming took 5 bases from V and 1 from J, leaving 15 bases between them. This CDR3 region has 15 residues. The CDR3 nucleotides are TGCGCCAGCAGTTTCACAGGGAGGGGGAACACTGAAGCTTTCTTT. Residues: CASSFTGRGNTEAFF.

CDR3 loop: CAAGGDNYGYTF. The CDR3 DNA is TGTGCTGCGGGGGGGGATAACTATGGCTACACCTTC. The chain links TRBV19 to TRBJ1-2, with D possibly matching TRBD1 (5 bases). This CDR3 has 12 residues. Germline CDR1 reads LNHDA; CDR2 reads SQIVND (reference sequence).

The rearrangement uses TRBV20-1 and TRBJ1-1; no clear D. The germline CDR1 and CDR2 sequences are DFQATT and SNEGSKA (reference sequence). Trimming pared 3 bases from V and 2 bases from J, leaving 13 bases between. The CDR3 consists of 14 residues. The CDR3 sequence: CSASPSTENTEAFF. The CDR3 DNA sequence: TGCAGTGCTAGTCCCTCGACGGAAAACACTGAAGCTTTCTTT.

The chain couples TRBV10-3 to TRBJ1-1; 7 nucleotides line up with TRBD1. The CDR3 consists of 16 residues. Trimming cost V 4 bases and J 2 bases; bases outside gene matches: 10. Germline-derived CDR1 and CDR2 are ENHRY and SYGVKD. As DNA, the CDR3 is TGTGCCATCAGTGGGACCCAGGACAGGATAAACACTGAAGCTTTCTTT. This translates into CAISGTQDRINTEAFF.

This chain links TRBV12-5 with TRBJ2-5; D is ambiguous. Germline V gene sequence: CDR1 LGHNT, CDR2 FRNRAP. V lost 6 bases to trimming and J lost 10 bases, with 15 bases between them. The CDR3 has 12 amino acids. The CDR3 DNA reads TGTGCTAGTGGGTTAGCCCCCGTGGTCCAGTACTTC. It codes for CASGLAPVVQYF.

DNA of the CDR3: TGTGCCAGCAGTTTCACCGGTCTCTCTGGGGACTATGGCTACACCTTC. Its translation: CASSFTGLSGDYGYTF. The chain has TRBV6-5 and TRBJ1-2, with D hard to call. The CDR3 extends over 16 amino acids. With 4 bases removed from V and 3 bases from J, the gap between germline ends came to 18 bases. Germline CDR1 and CDR2: MNHEY and SVGAGI.